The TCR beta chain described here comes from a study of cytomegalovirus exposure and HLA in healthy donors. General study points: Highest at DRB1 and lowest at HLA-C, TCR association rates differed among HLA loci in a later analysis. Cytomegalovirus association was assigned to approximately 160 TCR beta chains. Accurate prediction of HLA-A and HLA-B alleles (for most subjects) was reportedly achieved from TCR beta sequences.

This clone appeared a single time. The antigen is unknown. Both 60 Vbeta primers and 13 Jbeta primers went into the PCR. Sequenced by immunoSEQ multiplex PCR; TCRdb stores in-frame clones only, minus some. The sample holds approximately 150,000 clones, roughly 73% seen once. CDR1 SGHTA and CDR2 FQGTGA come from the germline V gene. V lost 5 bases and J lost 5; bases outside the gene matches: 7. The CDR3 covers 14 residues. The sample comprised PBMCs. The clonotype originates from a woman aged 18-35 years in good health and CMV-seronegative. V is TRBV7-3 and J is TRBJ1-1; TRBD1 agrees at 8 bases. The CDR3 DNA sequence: TGTGCCAGCAGCCCAGGACAGGGCTGGACTGAAGCTTTCTTT. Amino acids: CASSPGQGWTEAFF.